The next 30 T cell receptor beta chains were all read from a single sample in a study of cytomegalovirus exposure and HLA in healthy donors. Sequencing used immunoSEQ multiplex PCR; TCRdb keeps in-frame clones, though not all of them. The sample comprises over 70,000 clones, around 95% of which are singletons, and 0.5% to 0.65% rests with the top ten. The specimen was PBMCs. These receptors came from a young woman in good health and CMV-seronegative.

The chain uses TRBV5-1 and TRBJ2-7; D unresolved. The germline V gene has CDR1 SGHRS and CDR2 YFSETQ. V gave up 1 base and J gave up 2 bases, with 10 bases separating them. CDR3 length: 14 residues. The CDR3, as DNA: TGCGCCAGCAGCTTGCTCTCAGCGACCTACGAGCAGTACTTC. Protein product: CASSLLSATYEQYF.

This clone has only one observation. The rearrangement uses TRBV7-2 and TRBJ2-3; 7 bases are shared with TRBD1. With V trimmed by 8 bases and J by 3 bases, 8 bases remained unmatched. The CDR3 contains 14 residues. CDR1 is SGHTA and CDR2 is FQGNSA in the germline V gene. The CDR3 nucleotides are TGTGCCAGCGGCTACAGGGGAAAGACAGATACGCAGTATTTT. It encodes CASGYRGKTDTQYF.

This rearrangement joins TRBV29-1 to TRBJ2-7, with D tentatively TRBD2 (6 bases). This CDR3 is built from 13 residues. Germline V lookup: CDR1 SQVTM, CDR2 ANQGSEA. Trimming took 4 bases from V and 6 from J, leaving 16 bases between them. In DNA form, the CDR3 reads TGCAGCGTTGTCACTAGCCGGCTGAGCGAGCAGTACTTC. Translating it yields CSVVTSRLSEQYF.

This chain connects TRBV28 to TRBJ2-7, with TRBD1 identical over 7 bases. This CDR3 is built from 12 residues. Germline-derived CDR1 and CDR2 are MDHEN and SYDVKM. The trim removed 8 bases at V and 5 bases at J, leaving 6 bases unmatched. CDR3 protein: CASLRGLNEQYF. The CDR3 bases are TGTGCCAGCCTCAGGGGGTTGAACGAGCAGTACTTC.

CDR3 in amino acids: CASKSTGASYGYTF. The CDR3 DNA is TGCGCCAGCAAGTCGACAGGCGCTTCCTATGGCTACACCTTC. The chain couples TRBV5-1 to TRBJ1-2; TRBD1 might be the D (6 bases). The CDR3 totals 14 residues. The germline V gene encodes CDR1 SGHRS and CDR2 YFSETQ. With 6 bases removed from V and 4 bases from J, the gap between germline ends came to 16 bases.

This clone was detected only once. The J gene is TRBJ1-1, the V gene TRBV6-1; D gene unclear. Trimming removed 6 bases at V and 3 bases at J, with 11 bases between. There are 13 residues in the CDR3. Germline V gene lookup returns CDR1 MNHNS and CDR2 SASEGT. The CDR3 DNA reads TGTGCCAGCAGCGGGGAGGGTTACACTGAAGCTTTCTTT. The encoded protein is CASSGEGYTEAFF.

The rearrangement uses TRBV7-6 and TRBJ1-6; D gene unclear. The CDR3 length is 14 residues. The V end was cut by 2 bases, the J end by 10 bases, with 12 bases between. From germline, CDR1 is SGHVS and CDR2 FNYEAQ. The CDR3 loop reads CASSLSSGDSPLHF. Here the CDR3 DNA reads TGTGCCAGCAGCTTATCTTCTGGAGACTCACCCCTCCACTTT.

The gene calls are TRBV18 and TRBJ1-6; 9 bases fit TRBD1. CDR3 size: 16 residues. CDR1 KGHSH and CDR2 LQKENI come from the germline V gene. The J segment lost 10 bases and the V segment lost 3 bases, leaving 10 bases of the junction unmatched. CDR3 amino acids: CASSPRQGDVISPLHF. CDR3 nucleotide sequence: TGTGCCAGCTCACCCAGACAGGGGGACGTAATATCACCCCTCCACTTT.

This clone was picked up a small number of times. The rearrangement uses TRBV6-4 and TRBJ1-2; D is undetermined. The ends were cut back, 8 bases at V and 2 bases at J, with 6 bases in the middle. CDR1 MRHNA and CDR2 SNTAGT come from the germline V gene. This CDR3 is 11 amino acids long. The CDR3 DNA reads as TGTGCCAGCCGACTAAACTATGGCTACACCTTC. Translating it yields CASRLNYGYTF.

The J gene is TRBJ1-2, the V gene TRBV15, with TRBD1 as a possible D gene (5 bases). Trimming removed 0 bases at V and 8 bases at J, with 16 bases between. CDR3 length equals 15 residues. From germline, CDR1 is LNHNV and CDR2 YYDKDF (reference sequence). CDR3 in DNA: TGTGCCACCAGCAGAGATACGACCAGCTCAGGGGGCTACACCTTC. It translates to CATSRDTTSSGGYTF.

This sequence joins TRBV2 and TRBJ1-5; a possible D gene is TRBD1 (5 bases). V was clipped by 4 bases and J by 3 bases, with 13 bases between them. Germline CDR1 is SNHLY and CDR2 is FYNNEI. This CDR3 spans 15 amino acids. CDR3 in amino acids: CASSGRRVTNQPQHF. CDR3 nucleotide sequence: TGTGCCAGCAGTGGGCGCAGGGTAACCAATCAGCCCCAGCATTTT.

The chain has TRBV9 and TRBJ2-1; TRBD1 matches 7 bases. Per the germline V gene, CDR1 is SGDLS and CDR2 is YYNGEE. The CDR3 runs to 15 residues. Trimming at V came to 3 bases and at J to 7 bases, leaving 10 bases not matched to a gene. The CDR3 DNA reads TGTGCCAGCAGCGGGCCGAGACAGGGTGTAAATGAGCAGTTCTTC. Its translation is CASSGPRQGVNEQFF.

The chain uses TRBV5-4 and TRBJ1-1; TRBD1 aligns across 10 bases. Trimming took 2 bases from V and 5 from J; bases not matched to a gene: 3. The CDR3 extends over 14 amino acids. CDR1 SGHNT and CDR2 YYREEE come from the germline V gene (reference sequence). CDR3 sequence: CASSFQDRGTEAFF. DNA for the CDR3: TGTGCCAGCAGCTTCCAGGACAGGGGGACTGAAGCTTTCTTT.

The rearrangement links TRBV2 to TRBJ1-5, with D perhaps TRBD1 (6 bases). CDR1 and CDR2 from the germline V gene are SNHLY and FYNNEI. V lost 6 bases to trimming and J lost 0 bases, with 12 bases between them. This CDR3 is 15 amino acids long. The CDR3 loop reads CASSSGDYSNQPQHF. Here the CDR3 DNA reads TGTGCCAGCAGCTCAGGGGATTATAGCAATCAGCCCCAGCATTTT.

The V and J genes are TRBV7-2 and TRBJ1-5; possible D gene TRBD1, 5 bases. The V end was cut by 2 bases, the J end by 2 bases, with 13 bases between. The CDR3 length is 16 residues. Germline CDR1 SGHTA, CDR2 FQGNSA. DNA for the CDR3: TGTGCCAGCAGCTTACGGGCAGGGCTCGGCAATCAGCCCCAGCATTTT. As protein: CASSLRAGLGNQPQHF.

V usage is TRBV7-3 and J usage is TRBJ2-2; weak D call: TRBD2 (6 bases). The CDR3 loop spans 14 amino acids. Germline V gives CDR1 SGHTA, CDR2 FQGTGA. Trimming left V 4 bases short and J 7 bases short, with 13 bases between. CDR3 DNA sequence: TGTGCCAGCAGCTCTGGTTGGGGGGTCGGGGAGCTGTTTTTT. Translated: CASSSGWGVGELFF.

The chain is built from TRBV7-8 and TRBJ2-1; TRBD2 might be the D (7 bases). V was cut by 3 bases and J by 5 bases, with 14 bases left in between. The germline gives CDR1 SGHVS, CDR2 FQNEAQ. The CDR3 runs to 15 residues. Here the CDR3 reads CASSFGSGGDNEQFF. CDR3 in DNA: TGTGCCAGCAGCTTTGGCTCGGGGGGCGACAATGAGCAGTTCTTC.

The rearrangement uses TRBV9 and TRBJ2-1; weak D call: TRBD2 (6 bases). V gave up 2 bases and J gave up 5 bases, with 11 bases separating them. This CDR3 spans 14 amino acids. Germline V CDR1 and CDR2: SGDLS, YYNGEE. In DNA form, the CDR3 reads TGTGCCAGCAGCGTTGGAGGGGTCCACAATGAGCAGTTCTTC. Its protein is CASSVGGVHNEQFF.

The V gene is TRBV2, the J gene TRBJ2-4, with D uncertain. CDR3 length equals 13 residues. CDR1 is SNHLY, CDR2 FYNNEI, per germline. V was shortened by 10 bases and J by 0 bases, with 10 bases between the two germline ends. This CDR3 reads CAILEIAKNIQYF. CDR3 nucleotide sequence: TGTGCCATCCTAGAGATAGCCAAAAACATTCAGTACTTC.

The CDR3 region is CASSWGTTSYEQYF. The DNA for the CDR3 is TGCGCCAGCAGCTGGGGCACCACCTCCTACGAGCAGTACTTC. The J gene is TRBJ2-7, the V gene TRBV5-1; a possible D gene is TRBD1 (5 bases). This CDR3 spans 14 amino acids. Trimming stripped 3 bases from V and 0 bases from J, with 10 bases between. Germline V gene data show CDR1 as SGHRS and CDR2 as YFSETQ.

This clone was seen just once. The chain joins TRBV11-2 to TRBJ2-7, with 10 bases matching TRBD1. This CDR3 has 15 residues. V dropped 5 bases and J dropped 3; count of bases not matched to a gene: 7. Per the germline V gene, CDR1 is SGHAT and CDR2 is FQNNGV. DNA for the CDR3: TGTGCCAGCAGCCGGATCCGGGACAGGGGCTACGAGCAGTACTTC. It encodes CASSRIRDRGYEQYF.

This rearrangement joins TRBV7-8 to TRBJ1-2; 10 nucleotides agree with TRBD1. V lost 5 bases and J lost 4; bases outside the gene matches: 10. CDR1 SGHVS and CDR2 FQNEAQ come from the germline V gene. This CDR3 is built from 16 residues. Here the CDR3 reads CASSQVPGQGTYGYTF. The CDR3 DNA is TGTGCCAGCAGCCAGGTCCCGGGACAGGGGACCTATGGCTACACCTTC. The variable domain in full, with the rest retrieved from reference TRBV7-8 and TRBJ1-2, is GAGVSQSPRYKVAKRGQDVALRCDPISGHVSLFWYQQALGQGPEFLTYFQNEAQLDKSGLPSDRFFAERPEGSVSTLKIQRTQQEDSAVYLCASSQVPGQGTYGYTFGSGTRLTVV.

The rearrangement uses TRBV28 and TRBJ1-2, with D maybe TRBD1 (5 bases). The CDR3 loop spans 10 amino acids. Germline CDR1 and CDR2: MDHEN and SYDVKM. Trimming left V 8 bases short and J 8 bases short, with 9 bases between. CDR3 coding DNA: TGTGCCAGCTCACAGGAGGGCTACACCTTC. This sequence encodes CASSQEGYTF.

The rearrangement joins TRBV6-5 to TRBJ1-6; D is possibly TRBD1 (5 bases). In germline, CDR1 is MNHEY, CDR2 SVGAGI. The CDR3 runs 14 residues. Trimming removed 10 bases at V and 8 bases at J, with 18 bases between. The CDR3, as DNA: TGTGCCACCCAGGGTAAATTATCGGATTCACCCCTCCACTTT. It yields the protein CATQGKLSDSPLHF.

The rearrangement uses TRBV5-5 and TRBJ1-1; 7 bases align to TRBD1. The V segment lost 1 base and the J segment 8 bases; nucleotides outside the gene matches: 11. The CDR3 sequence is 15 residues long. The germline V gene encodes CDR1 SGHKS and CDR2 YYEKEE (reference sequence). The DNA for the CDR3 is TGTGCCAGCAGCTTGAGCGGACAGGCAATGAAAGAAGCTTTCTTT. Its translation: CASSLSGQAMKEAFF.

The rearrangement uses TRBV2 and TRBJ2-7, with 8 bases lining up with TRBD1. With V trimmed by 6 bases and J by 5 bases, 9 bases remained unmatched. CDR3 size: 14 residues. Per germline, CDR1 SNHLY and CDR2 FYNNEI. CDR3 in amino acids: CASRWDRLDHEQYF. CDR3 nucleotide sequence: TGTGCCAGCAGGTGGGACAGGTTAGACCACGAGCAGTACTTC.

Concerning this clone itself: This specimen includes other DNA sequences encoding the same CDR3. In DNA, the CDR3 is TGTGCCAGCTCAAGGGACAGGGACAATTCACCCCTCCACTTT. It is translated as CASSRDRDNSPLHF. The chain couples TRBV18 to TRBJ1-6, with 9 positions matching TRBD1. With 5 bases clipped from V and 7 bases from J, the junction kept 3 bases outside the gene matches. There are 14 residues in the CDR3. Germline CDR1 is KGHSH and CDR2 is LQKENI.

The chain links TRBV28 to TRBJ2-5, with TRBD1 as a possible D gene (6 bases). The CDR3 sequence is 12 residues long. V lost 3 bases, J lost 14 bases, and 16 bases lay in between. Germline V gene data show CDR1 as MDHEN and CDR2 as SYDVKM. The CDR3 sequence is CASSLEQGRIYF. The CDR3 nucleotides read TGTGCCAGCAGTTTGGAGCAGGGGAGAATATACTTC.

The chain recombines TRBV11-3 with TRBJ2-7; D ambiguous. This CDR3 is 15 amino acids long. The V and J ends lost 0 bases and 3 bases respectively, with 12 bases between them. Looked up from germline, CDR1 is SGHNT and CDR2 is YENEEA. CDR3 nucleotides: TGTGCCAGCAGCTTAGACCCCAGAGGATACTACGAGCAGTACTTC. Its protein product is CASSLDPRGYYEQYF.

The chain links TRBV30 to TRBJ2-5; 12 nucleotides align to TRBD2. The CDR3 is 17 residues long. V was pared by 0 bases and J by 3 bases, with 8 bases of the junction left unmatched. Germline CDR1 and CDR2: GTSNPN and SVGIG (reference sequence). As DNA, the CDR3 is TGTGCCTGGAGTGTAGCGTCCGGACTAGCGGGGAAAGAGACCCAGTACTTC. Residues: CAWSVASGLAGKETQYF.